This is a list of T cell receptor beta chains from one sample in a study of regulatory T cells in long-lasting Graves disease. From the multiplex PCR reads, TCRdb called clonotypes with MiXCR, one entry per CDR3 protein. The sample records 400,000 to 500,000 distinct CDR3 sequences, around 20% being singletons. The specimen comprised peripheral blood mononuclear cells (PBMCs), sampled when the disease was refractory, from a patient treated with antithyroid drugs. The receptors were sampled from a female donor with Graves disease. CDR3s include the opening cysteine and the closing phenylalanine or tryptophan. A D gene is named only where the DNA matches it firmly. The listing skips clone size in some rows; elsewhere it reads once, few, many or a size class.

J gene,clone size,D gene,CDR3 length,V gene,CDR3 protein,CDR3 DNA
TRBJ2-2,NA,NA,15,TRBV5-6,CASSPGNPAAGELFF,TGTGCCAGCAGCCCCGGGAATCCTGCCGCCGGGGAGCTGTTTTTT
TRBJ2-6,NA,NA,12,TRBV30,CAWTAGANVLTF,TGTGCCTGGACAGCTGGGGCCAACGTCCTGACTTTC
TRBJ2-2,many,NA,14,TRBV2,CASSAQGLTGELFF,TGTGCCAGCAGTGCACAGGGCCTCACCGGGGAGCTGTTTTTT
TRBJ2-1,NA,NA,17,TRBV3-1,CASSQVSGTRSYNEQFF,TGTGCCAGCAGCCAAGTTAGTGGGACTCGCTCCTACAATGAGCAGTTCTTC
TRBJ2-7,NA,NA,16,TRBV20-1,CSATILVGRGGYEQYF,TGCAGTGCTACGATCCTTGTAGGCCGAGGGGGGTACGAGCAGTACTTC
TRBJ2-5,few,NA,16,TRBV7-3,CASSLGPSSDTETQYF,TGTGCCAGCAGCTTAGGACCCTCTAGCGACACAGAGACCCAGTACTTC
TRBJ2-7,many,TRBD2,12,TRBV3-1,CASSQNGREQYF,TGTGCCAGCAGCCAAAACGGGAGGGAGCAGTACTTC
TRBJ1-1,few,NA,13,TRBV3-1,CASSQTGEAEAFF,TGTGCCAGCAGCCAAACCGGGGAGGCTGAAGCTTTCTTT
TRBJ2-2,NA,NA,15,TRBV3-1,CASSQERGGTGELFF,TGTGCCAGCAGCCAAGAGAGGGGGGGCACCGGGGAGCTGTTTTTT
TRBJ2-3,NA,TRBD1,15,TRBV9,CASSEGQGGTDTQYF,TGTGCCAGCAGCGAAGGACAGGGTGGTACAGATACGCAGTATTTT
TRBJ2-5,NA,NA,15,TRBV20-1,CSARLNGGGGETQYF,TGCAGTGCTAGGTTAAATGGGGGAGGGGGGGAGACCCAGTACTTC
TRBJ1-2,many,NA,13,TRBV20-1,CSARAGGVYGYTF,TGCAGTGCTAGAGCTGGAGGGGTCTATGGCTACACCTTC
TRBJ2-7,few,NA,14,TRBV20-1,CSARDRERTYEQYF,TGCAGTGCTAGAGACAGGGAGAGGACCTACGAGCAGTACTTC
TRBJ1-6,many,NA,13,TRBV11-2,CASSLGVGEPLHF,TGTGCCAGCAGCTTAGGGGTGGGGGAACCCCTCCACTTT
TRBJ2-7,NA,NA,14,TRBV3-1,CASSRTTPRYEQYF,TGTGCCAGCAGTCGGACTACCCCGAGGTACGAGCAGTACTTC
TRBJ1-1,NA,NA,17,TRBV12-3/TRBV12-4,CASSFTPKPQENTEAFF,TGTGCCAGCAGTTTTACCCCAAAACCCCAGGAGAACACTGAAGCTTTCTTT
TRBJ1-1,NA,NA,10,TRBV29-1,CSAIHTEAFF,TGCAGCGCCATCCACACTGAAGCTTTCTTT
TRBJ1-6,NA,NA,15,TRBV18,CASSNVQGRPEALHF,TGTGCCAGCTCAAACGTACAGGGCCGCCCGGAGGCCCTCCACTTT
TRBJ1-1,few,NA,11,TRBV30,CAWGGATVAFF,TGTGCCTGGGGGGGGGCCACCGTCGCTTTCTTT
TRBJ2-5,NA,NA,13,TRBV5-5,CASSERDGETQYF,TGTGCCAGCAGCGAGAGAGACGGCGAGACCCAGTACTTC
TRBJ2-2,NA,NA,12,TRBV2,CASLKGSGELFF,TGTGCCAGCCTTAAAGGGTCCGGGGAGCTGTTTTTT
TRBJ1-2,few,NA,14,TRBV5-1,CASSPGEQNYGYTF,TGCGCCAGCAGCCCCGGGGAGCAAAACTATGGCTACACCTTC
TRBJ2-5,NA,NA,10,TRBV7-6,CASAGETQYF,TGTGCCAGCGCGGGTGAGACCCAGTACTTC
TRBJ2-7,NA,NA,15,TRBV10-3,CASSSGTRGIDEQYF,TGTGCCAGCAGCTCCGGGACGCGGGGTATCGACGAGCAGTACTTC
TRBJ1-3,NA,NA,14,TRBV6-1,CASRSPADGNTIYF,TGTGCCAGCAGGAGCCCGGCGGATGGAAACACCATATATTTT
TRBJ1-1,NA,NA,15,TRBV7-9,CASSALDGPNTEAFF,TGTGCCAGCAGCGCCTTGGACGGCCCGAACACTGAAGCTTTCTTT
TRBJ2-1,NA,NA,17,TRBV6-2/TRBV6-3,CASRRQGSSAIYNEQFF,TGTGCCAGCAGGAGGCAGGGGTCGTCAGCGATCTACAATGAGCAGTTCTTC
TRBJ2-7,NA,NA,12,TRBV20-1,CSARGQTYEQYF,TGCAGTGCTAGGGGGCAGACCTACGAGCAGTACTTC
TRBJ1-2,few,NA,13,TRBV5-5,CASSRGSDYGYTF,TGTGCCAGCAGCCGAGGCAGTGACTATGGCTACACCTTC
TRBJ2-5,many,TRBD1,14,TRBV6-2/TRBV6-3,CASGGTGMMETQYF,TGTGCCAGCGGAGGGACAGGGATGATGGAGACCCAGTACTTC
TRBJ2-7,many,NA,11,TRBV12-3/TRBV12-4,CASSLDHEQYF,TGTGCCAGCAGTCTCGATCACGAGCAGTACTTC
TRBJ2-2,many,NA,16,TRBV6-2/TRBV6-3,CASSYFVPELTGELFF,TGTGCCAGCAGTTACTTTGTTCCCGAGCTCACCGGGGAGCTGTTTTTT
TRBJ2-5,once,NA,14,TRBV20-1,CSGVTGRSQETQYF,TGCAGTGGGGTGACTGGCAGATCCCAAGAGACCCAGTACTTC
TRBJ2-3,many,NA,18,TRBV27,CASSFLGDGWGATDTQYF,TGTGCCAGCAGTTTCCTAGGAGATGGCTGGGGGGCAACAGATACGCAGTATTTT
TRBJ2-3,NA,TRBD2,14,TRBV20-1,CSAEPIAGGDRGYF,TGCAGTGCTGAGCCAATAGCGGGAGGAGACCGCGGGTATTTT
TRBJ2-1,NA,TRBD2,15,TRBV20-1,CSAKASGSLGNEQFF,TGCAGTGCTAAGGCTAGCGGGAGCCTGGGGAATGAGCAGTTCTTC
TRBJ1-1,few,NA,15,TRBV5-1,CASSFETAVRTEAFF,TGCGCCAGCAGCTTCGAGACGGCCGTAAGAACTGAAGCTTTCTTT
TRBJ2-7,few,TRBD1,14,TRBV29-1,CSVEAQGGTYEQYF,TGCAGCGTTGAAGCACAGGGGGGAACCTACGAGCAGTACTTC
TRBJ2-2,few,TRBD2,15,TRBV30,CAWSTSGFGTGELFF,TGTGCCTGGAGTACTAGCGGGTTCGGTACCGGGGAGCTGTTTTTT
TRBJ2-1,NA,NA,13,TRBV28,CASKRSSYNEQFF,TGTGCCAGTAAAAGGAGCTCCTACAATGAGCAGTTCTTC
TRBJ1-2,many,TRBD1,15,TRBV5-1,CASSATGTGGYGYTF,TGCGCCAGCAGCGCCACCGGGACAGGAGGTTACGGCTACACCTTC
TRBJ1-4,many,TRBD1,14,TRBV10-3,CAISAIGTGGKLFF,TGTGCCATCAGTGCAATCGGGACAGGGGGAAAACTGTTTTTT
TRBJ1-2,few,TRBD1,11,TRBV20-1,CSARRGLGYTF,TGCAGTGCTAGGAGGGGGCTGGGCTACACCTTC
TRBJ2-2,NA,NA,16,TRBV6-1,CASSEEAWNLSGELFF,TGTGCCAGCAGTGAAGAAGCTTGGAATCTTTCCGGGGAGCTGTTTTTT
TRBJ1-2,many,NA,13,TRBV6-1,CASSTGGNYGYTF,TGTGCCAGCAGCACCGGGGGTAACTATGGCTACACCTTC
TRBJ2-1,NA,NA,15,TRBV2,CASGWGESSYNEQFF,TGTGCCAGCGGGTGGGGGGAAAGCTCCTACAATGAGCAGTTCTTC
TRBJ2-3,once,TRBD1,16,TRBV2,CASSGPGTGTTDTQYF,TGTGCCAGCAGTGGACCCGGGACAGGGACCACAGATACGCAGTATTTT
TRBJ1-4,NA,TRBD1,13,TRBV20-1,CSADRGVAEKLFF,TGCAGTGCTGACAGGGGAGTAGCGGAAAAACTGTTTTTT
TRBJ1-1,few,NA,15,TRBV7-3,CASSPNGRKDTEAFF,TGTGCCAGCAGCCCAAATGGCAGAAAAGACACTGAAGCTTTCTTT
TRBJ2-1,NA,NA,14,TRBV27,CASSRQGGYNEQFF,TGTGCCAGCAGTAGACAGGGAGGGTACAATGAGCAGTTCTTC
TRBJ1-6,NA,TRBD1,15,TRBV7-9,CASSSGGGGNSPLHF,TGTGCCAGCAGTTCAGGGGGCGGGGGTAATTCACCCCTCCACTTT
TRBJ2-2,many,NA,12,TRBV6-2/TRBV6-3,CASSALHGELFF,TGTGCCAGCAGTGCTTTACACGGGGAGCTGTTTTTT
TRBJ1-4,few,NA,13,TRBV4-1,CASSPRGGEKLFF,TGCGCCAGCAGCCCAAGGGGTGGTGAAAAACTGTTTTTT